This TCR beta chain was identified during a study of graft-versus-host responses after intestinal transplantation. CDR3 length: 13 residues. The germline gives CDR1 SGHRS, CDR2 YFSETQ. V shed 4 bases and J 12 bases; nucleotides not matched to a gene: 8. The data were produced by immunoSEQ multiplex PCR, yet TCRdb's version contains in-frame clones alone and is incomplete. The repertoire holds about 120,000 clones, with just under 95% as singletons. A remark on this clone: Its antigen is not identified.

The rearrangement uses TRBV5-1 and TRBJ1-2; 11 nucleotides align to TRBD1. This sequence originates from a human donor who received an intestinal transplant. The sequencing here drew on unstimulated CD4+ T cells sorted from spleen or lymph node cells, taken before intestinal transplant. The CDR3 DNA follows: TGCGCCAGCAGCGTGGGACAGGGGGTGGAGAACACCTTC. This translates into CASSVGQGVENTF.